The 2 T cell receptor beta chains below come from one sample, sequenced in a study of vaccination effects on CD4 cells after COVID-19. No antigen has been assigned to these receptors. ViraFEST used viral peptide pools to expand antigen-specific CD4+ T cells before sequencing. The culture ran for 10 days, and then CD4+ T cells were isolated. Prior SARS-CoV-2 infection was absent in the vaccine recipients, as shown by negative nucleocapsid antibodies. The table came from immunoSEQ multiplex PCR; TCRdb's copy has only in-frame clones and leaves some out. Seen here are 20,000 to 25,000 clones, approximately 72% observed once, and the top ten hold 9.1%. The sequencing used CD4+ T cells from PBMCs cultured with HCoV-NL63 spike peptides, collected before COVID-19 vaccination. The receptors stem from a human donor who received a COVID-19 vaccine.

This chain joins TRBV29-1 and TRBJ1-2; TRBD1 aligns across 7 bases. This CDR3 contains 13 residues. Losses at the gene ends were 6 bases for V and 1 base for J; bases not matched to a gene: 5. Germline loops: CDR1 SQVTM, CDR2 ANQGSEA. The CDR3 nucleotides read TGCAGCGTCTCCCGGGACAGTAACTATGGCTACACCTTC. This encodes CSVSRDSNYGYTF.

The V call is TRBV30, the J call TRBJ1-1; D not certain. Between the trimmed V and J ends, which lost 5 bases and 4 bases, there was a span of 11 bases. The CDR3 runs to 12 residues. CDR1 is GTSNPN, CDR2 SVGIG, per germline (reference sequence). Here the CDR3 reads CAWGRSSTEAFF. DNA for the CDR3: TGTGCCTGGGGGAGATCGAGCACTGAAGCTTTCTTT.